The following is a T cell receptor (beta chain) sequence with its context. This record belongs to a study of blood T cell repertoires in COVID-19. Profiling relied on immunoSEQ multiplex PCR, and the TCRdb table lists in-frame clones only, not all of them. The sample includes 150,000 to 250,000 clones, roughly four fifths seen only once; the top ten take roughly 10%. Clinical histories supplied by participants themselves formed the basis of cohort assignment. Material for sequencing was PBMCs or T cells enriched from blood (not recorded which). The clonotype was recovered from a man in his forties who had recovered from COVID-19.

DNA for the CDR3: TGTGCCAGCAGCAAAGGGACAGGGGGCTTTTATGGCTACACCTTC. It yields the protein CASSKGTGGFYGYTF. The chain links TRBV27 to TRBJ1-2; the match to TRBD1 covers 12 bases. The J segment lost 5 bases and the V segment lost 6 bases, leaving 7 bases of the junction unmatched. The germline CDR1 and CDR2 sequences are MNHEY and SMNVEV (reference sequence). This CDR3 comprises 15 residues.